This T cell receptor (beta chain) is from a study of cytotoxic CD8 clonotypes in ibrutinib-treated CLL. At the level of the study: Treatment had run for a median about twelve months, range 6 to 36, when response samples were taken.

The table came from immunoSEQ multiplex PCR; TCRdb's copy has only in-frame clones and leaves some out. The sample records tens of thousands of clones, 68% being singletons. Germline V CDR1 and CDR2: MNHEY, SMNVEV (reference sequence). This CDR3 spans 13 amino acids. The V gene end was trimmed by 3 bases and the J gene end by 5 bases; junction bases not matched to a gene: 3. The rearrangement uses TRBV27 and TRBJ2-7, with TRBD1 matching over 8 bases. This specimen consisted of PBMCs, obtained after 24 months of ibrutinib treatment. This sequence was found in a human donor with chronic lymphocytic leukemia. The CDR3 DNA is TGTGCCAGCAGTTTGGGACAGGTAAACGAGCAGTACTTC. Translating it yields CASSLGQVNEQYF.